These T cell receptor beta chains were read from a single sample in a study of T cell responses to AZD1222 COVID-19 vaccine. Generated by immunoSEQ multiplex PCR, the TCRdb table keeps only in-frame clones and is missing some. Among around 44,000 clones listed, approximately 86% were seen once. Sequencing was performed on peripheral blood, taken 28 days after the second AZD1222 dose. The receptors come from an adult who received the AZD1222 COVID-19 vaccine. CDR3s include the opening cysteine and the closing phenylalanine or tryptophan. The order of the fields is clone size, D gene, J gene, V gene, CDR3 DNA, CDR3 protein. The D gene is left open where the match is weak. Only part of the rows carry a size: once, few, many, or a class if the clone is expanded.

abundance: .; d_gene: TRBD2; j_gene: TRBJ2-1; v_gene: TRBV6-1; CDR3nt: TGTGCCAGCAGTGTGATTACCGGGACTAGCGGGACCAGCTCCTACAATGAGCAGTTCTTC; CDR3aa: CASSVITGTSGTSSYNEQFF
abundance: .; d_gene: TRBD2; j_gene: TRBJ2-1; v_gene: TRBV28; CDR3nt: TGTGCCAGCAGTCTAGCGGGTCGGGGGAATGAGCAGTTCTTC; CDR3aa: CASSLAGRGNEQFF
abundance: once; d_gene: .; j_gene: TRBJ2-1; v_gene: TRBV5-4; CDR3nt: TGTGCCAGCAGCTCCCCCGGGGCCGGTGAGCAGTTCTTC; CDR3aa: CASSSPGAGEQFF
abundance: few; d_gene: .; j_gene: TRBJ2-2; v_gene: TRBV20-1; CDR3nt: TGCAGTGCTATTGACATTACGAACACCGGGGAGCTGTTTTTT; CDR3aa: CSAIDITNTGELFF
abundance: .; d_gene: .; j_gene: TRBJ1-3; v_gene: TRBV4-1; CDR3nt: TGCGCCAGCAGCCTGGGGGGCCAGACTGGAAACACCATATATTTT; CDR3aa: CASSLGGQTGNTIYF
abundance: few; d_gene: .; j_gene: TRBJ2-1; v_gene: TRBV10-3; CDR3nt: TGTGCCATCAGTGATATCCCAAATTCCTACAATGAGCAGTTCTTC; CDR3aa: CAISDIPNSYNEQFF
abundance: few; d_gene: .; j_gene: TRBJ1-1; v_gene: TRBV7-6; CDR3nt: TGTGCCAGCAGCTTAGCGCTCGGGGTTAACACTGAAGCTTTCTTT; CDR3aa: CASSLALGVNTEAFF
abundance: .; d_gene: TRBD2; j_gene: TRBJ2-7; v_gene: TRBV6-5; CDR3nt: TGTGCCAGCAGTACGGGACTAGCGGAACCATACGAGCAGTACTTC; CDR3aa: CASSTGLAEPYEQYF
abundance: .; d_gene: .; j_gene: TRBJ2-5; v_gene: TRBV7-3; CDR3nt: TGTGCCAGCAGCTCTACTTCCGGGACGCACGGGACCCAGTACTTC; CDR3aa: CASSSTSGTHGTQYF
abundance: .; d_gene: .; j_gene: TRBJ2-2; v_gene: TRBV7-2; CDR3nt: TGTGCCAGCAGGGGTAGCGGAAACACCGGGGAGCTGTTTTTT; CDR3aa: CASRGSGNTGELFF
abundance: .; d_gene: .; j_gene: TRBJ2-3; v_gene: TRBV9; CDR3nt: TGTGCCAGCAGCGTAGTAGGAGGCACAGATACGCAGTATTTT; CDR3aa: CASSVVGGTDTQYF
abundance: .; d_gene: TRBD1; j_gene: TRBJ1-5; v_gene: TRBV24-1; CDR3nt: TGTGCCACCAGTGATAATACAGGGGGCAAACAGCCCCAGCATTTT; CDR3aa: CATSDNTGGKQPQHF
abundance: .; d_gene: TRBD1; j_gene: TRBJ2-5; v_gene: TRBV7-8; CDR3nt: TGTGCCAGCAGCTTAGCCAGGGACAGCATAGGATTGACCCAGTACTTC; CDR3aa: CASSLARDSIGLTQYF
abundance: .; d_gene: TRBD1; j_gene: TRBJ1-5; v_gene: TRBV10-3; CDR3nt: TGTGCCATCAGTGGGGGGACAGGCAATCAGCCCCAGCATTTT; CDR3aa: CAISGGTGNQPQHF
abundance: .; d_gene: .; j_gene: TRBJ2-7; v_gene: TRBV3-1/TRBV3-2; CDR3nt: TGTGCCAGCAGCTCTAGGGCTTACGAGCAGTACTTC; CDR3aa: CASSSRAYEQYF
abundance: .; d_gene: .; j_gene: TRBJ1-2; v_gene: TRBV4-3; CDR3nt: TGCGCCAGCAGCCAAGCCTGGGACACCAGCCTTAATGGCTACACCTTC; CDR3aa: CASSQAWDTSLNGYTF
abundance: .; d_gene: TRBD1; j_gene: TRBJ1-4; v_gene: TRBV28; CDR3nt: TGTGCCAGCAGTCCGACAGAGGGGACAGGTGAAAAACTGTTTTTT; CDR3aa: CASSPTEGTGEKLFF
abundance: .; d_gene: .; j_gene: TRBJ2-1; v_gene: TRBV28; CDR3nt: TGTGCCAGCAGTTTACCGGGCCATCCTAATGAGCAGTTCTTC; CDR3aa: CASSLPGHPNEQFF
abundance: few; d_gene: .; j_gene: TRBJ1-2; v_gene: TRBV28; CDR3nt: TGTGCCAGCAGTATCCTGGGCAACTATGGCTACACCTTC; CDR3aa: CASSILGNYGYTF
abundance: .; d_gene: .; j_gene: TRBJ1-3; v_gene: TRBV5-4; CDR3nt: TGTGCCAGCAGCTGGGGCACAGGGAGCGGAAACACCATATATTTT; CDR3aa: CASSWGTGSGNTIYF
abundance: once; d_gene: TRBD1; j_gene: TRBJ1-1; v_gene: TRBV7-9; CDR3nt: TGTGCCAGCAGCCCAGGGGCTACAGGGGGCACTGAAGCTTTCTTT; CDR3aa: CASSPGATGGTEAFF
abundance: .; d_gene: TRBD2; j_gene: TRBJ2-2; v_gene: TRBV30; CDR3nt: TGTGCCTGGGGGAAGACTAGCGGGGCCCTCAACACCGGGGAGCTGTTTTTT; CDR3aa: CAWGKTSGALNTGELFF
abundance: .; d_gene: TRBD1; j_gene: TRBJ1-2; v_gene: TRBV7-2; CDR3nt: TGTGCCAGCAGCCCGGGGACAGGGGGCCGCTATGGCTACACCTTC; CDR3aa: CASSPGTGGRYGYTF
abundance: .; d_gene: .; j_gene: TRBJ2-1; v_gene: TRBV9; CDR3nt: TGTGCCAGCAGCGACGCAAGGGGGAATGAGCAGTTCTTC; CDR3aa: CASSDARGNEQFF
abundance: .; d_gene: .; j_gene: TRBJ2-7; v_gene: TRBV9; CDR3nt: TGTGCCAGCAGCGTAGCCCCCTCTTACGAGCAGTACTTC; CDR3aa: CASSVAPSYEQYF
abundance: .; d_gene: .; j_gene: TRBJ2-4; v_gene: TRBV20-1; CDR3nt: TGCAGTGCTAGTAGTGTAGCCAAAAACATTCAGTACTTC; CDR3aa: CSASSVAKNIQYF